This T cell receptor beta chain was recovered during a study of blood T cell repertoires in COVID-19 (dated by TCRdb to 2020 to 2022). With regard to the full study: The collaborator samples originated in the United States, Italy and Spain and spanned the acute and convalescent phases of COVID-19. The prospective study material was composed of cDNA or gDNA derived from T cells, B-cell-depleted T cells, or PBMCs. Where HLA class I and class II types were available, the types were taken from metadata supplied by the sample provider, not from assay-based typing. Deeply sampled blood TCRbeta repertoires from subjects exposed to, actively infected with, or recovered from COVID-19 were included in the dataset. Samples came from the ongoing ImmuneRACE study (first 160 participants) plus 1,254 subjects from 6 global collaborators. The repertoires were released in a freely available public database meant as a resource for research on the immune response to SARS-CoV-2. Nearly every sample came with metadata listing a de-identified subject ID, COVID-19 status, age in years and sex.

This clone was observed once. Its antigen is currently not known. Base qualities are not recorded, but no much larger clone differs from it by a single base. Participants in the prospective study were aged roughly 18 to 100 years, lived in 20 to 25 United States geographic areas, and enrolled through a virtual design. To assign participants to cohorts, the prospective study relied on clinical history that participants themselves reported in a screening survey and a study questionnaire. Recovered participants in ImmuneRACE Cohort 3 were defined by two consecutive negative NP/OP PCR tests, clearance by a healthcare professional, or resolution of symptoms. Each participant in the prospective study had whole blood, serum and a nasopharyngeal or oropharyngeal swab collected by mobile phlebotomists. Participants in the prospective study had the option to provide additional blood draws and questionnaires over a 2-month period. Blood samples from the prospective study were shipped frozen or at room temperature prior to DNA extraction.

Measured from the cysteine to the phenylalanine, the CDR3 is 17 residues long. Kept here is only the CDR3 DNA, which spans 51 bases and is read in frame from base 1. V trim: 5 bases; J trim: 0 bases; unmatched bases: 10. CDR1 and CDR2 are drawn from the germline V gene: SQVTM, ANQGSEA. General findings and caveats noted by the study authors: The amount of clinical and demographic metadata varied by source and participant and was provided uncurated.

TCRbeta CDR3 regions were amplified from genomic DNA using the immunoSEQ Assay, a bias-controlled multiplex PCR. Regarding the original processing steps: The number of nucleated cells in each sample was estimated from the amplification of reference gene primers within the assay. Sequence reads were collapsed and filtered to measure the absolute abundance of every unique TCRbeta CDR3 rearrangement. For each sample, productive Simpson clonality was calculated as the square root of Simpson's diversity index over productive rearrangements. The source is immuneACCESS, and TCRdb retained only in-frame sequences with V and J called. Part of the clones is not carried over; for the studies checked, unresolved V genes explain less than half of this, and the remainder is unexplained. V, J and clone size reflect that table, while D and trimming were determined from the DNA. This sample comprises 200,000 or so clones, roughly 80% of them detected only once. The ten largest clones represent under 2% of the sample.

The origin of this receptor is a man aged 60 to 69 who had recovered from COVID-19. The V and J segments used are TRBV29-1 and TRBJ2-3; the junction holds 11 bases that match TRBD2. What was sequenced was PBMCs or T cells enriched from blood (not recorded which). At the DNA level, the sequence is TGCAGCGTTTTTCCGCTAGCGGGGGGCCCTAGCACAGATACGCAGTATTTT. Its protein is CSVFPLAGGPSTDTQYF.